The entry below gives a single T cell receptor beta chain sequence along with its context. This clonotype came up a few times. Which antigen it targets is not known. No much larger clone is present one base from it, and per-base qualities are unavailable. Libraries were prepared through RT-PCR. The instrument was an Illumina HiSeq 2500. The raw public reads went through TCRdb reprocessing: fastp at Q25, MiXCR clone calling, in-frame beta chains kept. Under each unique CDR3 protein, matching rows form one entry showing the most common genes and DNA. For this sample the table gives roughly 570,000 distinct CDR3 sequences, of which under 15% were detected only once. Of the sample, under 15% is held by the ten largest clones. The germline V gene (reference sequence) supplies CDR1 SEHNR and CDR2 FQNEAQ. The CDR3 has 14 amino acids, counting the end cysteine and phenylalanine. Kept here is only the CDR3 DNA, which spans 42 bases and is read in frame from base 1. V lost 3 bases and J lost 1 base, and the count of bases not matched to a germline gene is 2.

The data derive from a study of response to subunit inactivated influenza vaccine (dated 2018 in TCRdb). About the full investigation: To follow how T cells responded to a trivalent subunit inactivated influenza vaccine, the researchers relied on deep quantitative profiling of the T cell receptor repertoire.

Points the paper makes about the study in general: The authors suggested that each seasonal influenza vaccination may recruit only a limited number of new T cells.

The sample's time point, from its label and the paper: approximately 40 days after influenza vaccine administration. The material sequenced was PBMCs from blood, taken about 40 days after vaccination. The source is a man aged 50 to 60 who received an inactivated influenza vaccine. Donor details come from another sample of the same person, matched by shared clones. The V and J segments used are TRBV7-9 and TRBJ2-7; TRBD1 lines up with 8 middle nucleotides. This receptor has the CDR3 CASSFWDRSYEQYF. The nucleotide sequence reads TGTGCCAGCAGCTTCTGGGACAGGTCCTACGAGCAGTACTTC.